This T cell receptor beta chain appears in the sequencing data of a study of Ad26.COV2.S vaccination and SARS-CoV-2 variants. Whole-study context: Participants got Ad26.COV2.S intramuscularly, once or twice 56 days apart. Whole-study findings and limits: The analyses of TCR breadth and depth may have understated the size of total T cell responses. Responses of spike-specific T cells (both CD8+ and CD4+) reportedly showed substantial breadth after vaccination.

Treatment defined: over 15 received Ad26.COV2.S at low or high dose, single or two shots; about 5 received placebo; per-sample allocation not given. Samples were taken on day 63 after the first vaccine or placebo injection. Ad26 vector vaccine expressed Wuhan-strain SARS-CoV-2 spike. This clone was detected only once. Antigen unknown. Libraries were prepared by immunoSEQ multiplex PCR; TCRdb keeps only in-frame clonotypes and omits some of them. The table shows 380,000 or so clones, with 75% to 90% occurring only once. Germline CDR1 is MNHEY and CDR2 is SVGEGT. The CDR3 is 11 residues long. The V gene lost 5 bases and the J gene lost 4 bases, with 5 bases spanning the gap.

The rearrangement joins TRBV6-2 or TRBV6-3 to TRBJ1-2, with D maybe TRBD1 (5 bases). The TCR originated in a person aged 18-60 years who received the Ad26.COV2.S COVID-19 vaccine or a placebo. Material: peripheral blood, obtained in a trial of Ad26.COV2.S vaccine versus placebo. The CDR3 DNA sequence: TGTGCCAGCAGTACAGGCTATGGCTACACCTTC. It is translated as CASSTGYGYTF.